This T cell receptor beta chain was observed in a study of cytomegalovirus exposure and HLA in healthy donors. General study points: In the roughly 130 validation repertoires, a later analysis found that first-cohort TCR clusters tended to co-occur.

This CDR3 has 17 amino acids. V dropped 0 bases and J dropped 2; count of bases not matched to a gene: 9. From germline, CDR1 is SGHVS and CDR2 FQNEAQ. Of note for this clone: The antigen remains undetermined.

Assay used: immunoSEQ multiplex PCR; TCRdb lists only in-frame clones, some missing. The top ten clones hold 1.5% to 2% of a sample with 100,000 to 150,000 clones, 70% to 90% of them seen once. J is TRBJ2-7 and V is TRBV7-8; TRBD1 matches 8 bases. Material: PBMCs. The sequence was obtained from a woman aged 18-30 years in good health and CMV-seronegative. CDR3 in DNA: TGTGCCAGCAGCTTAGCGCTCGGACAGGGATCGACCTACGAGCAGTACTTC. Amino acid sequence: CASSLALGQGSTYEQYF. Looking up the rest from reference TRBV7-8 and TRBJ2-7 gives the full variable domain: GAGVSQSPRYKVAKRGQDVALRCDPISGHVSLFWYQQALGQGPEFLTYFQNEAQLDKSGLPSDRFFAERPEGSVSTLKIQRTQQEDSAVYLCASSLALGQGSTYEQYFGPGTRLTVT.